The rows below give T cell receptor beta chains drawn from one sample of a study of blood T cell repertoires in COVID-19. Assay used: immunoSEQ multiplex PCR; TCRdb lists only in-frame clones, some missing. The data contain some 200,000 clones, roughly four fifths of them seen just once; the ten biggest clones take up approximately 10%. What was sequenced was PBMCs or T cells enriched from blood (not recorded which). The receptors originated from a man aged 35-49 years who had recovered from COVID-19. Each CDR3 is given with its conserved first and last residue. The D gene is left open where the match is weak. A clone size is listed for some rows: how often the clone was seen (once, few, many), or a class if it is expanded.

J	V	size	D	CDR3	DNA
TRBJ1-6	TRBV5-6	.	.	CASSWGRSYNSPLHF	TGTGCCAGCAGCTGGGGGCGGTCCTATAATTCACCCCTCCACTTT
TRBJ2-1	TRBV2	.	TRBD1	CASTGQGSYNEQFF	TGTGCCAGCACGGGACAGGGTTCCTACAATGAGCAGTTCTTC
TRBJ1-6	TRBV6-2/TRBV6-3	.	.	CASSRDTRRSPLHF	TGTGCCAGCAGCCGGGACACCCGTCGGTCACCCCTCCACTTT
TRBJ1-1	TRBV5-4	.	.	CASSLQQGEAFF	TGTGCCAGCAGCTTGCAACAGGGTGAAGCTTTCTTT
TRBJ2-5	TRBV5-1	.	.	CASSTQETQYF	TGCGCCAGCAGCACTCAAGAGACCCAGTACTTC
TRBJ2-2	TRBV4-2	.	.	CASSQDHGGFTGELFF	TGTGCCAGCAGCCAAGATCACGGGGGATTCACCGGGGAGCTGTTTTTT
TRBJ2-1	TRBV12-2	once	.	CASRFRGYGGAGSKWSHEQFF	TGTGCAAGTCGATTTAGAGGGTATGGAGGAGCTGGGAGCAAATGGAGTCATGAGCAGTTCTTC
TRBJ1-2	TRBV7-9	.	TRBD1	CASTAWDSKNGYTF	TGTGCCAGCACCGCCTGGGACAGTAAGAATGGCTACACCTTC
TRBJ2-7	TRBV5-1	.	TRBD2	CASSPDGTSASYEQYF	TGCGCCAGCAGCCCGGACGGGACTAGCGCATCCTACGAGCAGTACTTC
TRBJ2-7	TRBV6-2/TRBV6-3	.	TRBD1	CASSYPSTGPYEQYF	TGTGCCAGCAGTTACCCTTCGACAGGGCCCTACGAGCAGTACTTC
TRBJ2-5	TRBV19	once	.	CASSPRPGEGQETQYF	TGTGCCAGTAGTCCAAGGCCGGGAGAGGGCCAAGAGACCCAGTACTTC
TRBJ2-3	TRBV18	few	.	CASSPDEADTQYF	TGTGCCAGCTCACCAGACGAGGCAGATACGCAGTATTTT
TRBJ2-1	TRBV7-3	.	.	CASSLMGAASGYNEQFF	TGTGCCAGCAGCTTAATGGGGGCGGCTAGCGGTTACAATGAGCAGTTCTTC
TRBJ1-6	TRBV30	few	.	CAWASLSNSPLHF	TGTGCCTGGGCATCACTTTCAAATTCACCCCTCCACTTT
TRBJ2-3	TRBV7-6	few	TRBD2	CASSRAGVGQYF	TGTGCCAGCAGCCGAGCGGGAGTCGGGCAGTATTTT
TRBJ2-1	TRBV5-4	.	TRBD1	CASSPNRGYTNEQFF	TGTGCCAGCAGCCCGAACAGGGGGTATACAAATGAGCAGTTCTTC
TRBJ1-2	TRBV18	few	TRBD1	CASSPTGQGVGKGYTF	TGTGCCAGCTCACCAACGGGACAGGGTGTCGGAAAAGGCTACACCTTC
TRBJ1-2	TRBV3-1/TRBV3-2	.	.	CASSQAYIGGYGYTF	TGTGCCAGCAGCCAAGCATACATCGGCGGCTATGGCTACACCTTC
TRBJ1-1	TRBV5-1	.	.	CASSRTGYTEAFF	TGCGCCAGCAGTCGTACAGGGTACACTGAAGCTTTCTTT
TRBJ2-1	TRBV4-1	few	TRBD2	CASSRGLAGSGSYFF	TGCGCCAGCAGCCGGGGACTAGCGGGAAGCGGCAGTTATTTCTTC
TRBJ2-7	TRBV10-3	.	.	CAISDSPPPKEQYF	TGTGCCATCAGTGACAGTCCTCCTCCGAAGGAGCAGTACTTC
TRBJ2-3	TRBV7-9	.	.	CASSEVGGTDTQYF	TGTGCCAGCAGCGAAGTCGGTGGCACAGATACGCAGTATTTT
TRBJ2-1	TRBV27	.	.	CASSLSFPGMGEQFF	TGTGCCAGCAGTTTATCGTTCCCCGGGATGGGTGAGCAGTTCTTC
TRBJ1-2	TRBV19	.	TRBD1	CASLPKPGTGKNYGYTF	TGTGCCAGTTTACCGAAGCCCGGGACAGGGAAAAACTATGGCTACACCTTC
TRBJ2-3	TRBV10-3	.	.	CAISEPPPAGHSTDTQYF	TGTGCCATCAGTGAACCCCCCCCAGCGGGCCATAGCACAGATACGCAGTATTTT
TRBJ1-1	TRBV2	.	TRBD1	CASSESIWGQGSTEAFF	TGTGCCAGCAGTGAATCGATTTGGGGACAGGGGTCCACTGAAGCTTTCTTT
TRBJ2-2	TRBV4-3	.	TRBD2	CASSHGRYTGELFF	TGCGCCAGCAGCCACGGGAGGTACACCGGGGAGCTGTTTTTT
TRBJ2-7	TRBV5-1	.	TRBD2	CASSQQLAGSSYEQYF	TGCGCCAGCAGCCAACAACTAGCGGGAAGCTCCTACGAGCAGTACTTC
TRBJ1-1	TRBV5-1	.	TRBD1	CASSFQGVNTEAFF	TGCGCCAGCAGCTTTCAGGGGGTGAACACTGAAGCTTTCTTT
TRBJ2-7	TRBV6-2/TRBV6-3	.	.	CASSYSTSSYEQYF	TGTGCCAGCAGTTACTCGACTAGCTCCTACGAGCAGTACTTC
TRBJ1-1	TRBV6-2/TRBV6-3	once	.	CASSYSRGGVNTEAFF	TGTGCCAGCAGTTACTCGAGAGGAGGAGTGAACACTGAAGCTTTCTTT
TRBJ2-2	TRBV9	.	TRBD2	CASSVTSGRGDLFF	TGTGCCAGCAGCGTAACCAGCGGGAGGGGGGATCTGTTTTTT
TRBJ2-3	TRBV6-1	.	.	CASSDPTDTQYF	TGTGCCAGCAGTGATCCTACAGATACGCAGTATTTT
TRBJ1-2	TRBV7-2	.	TRBD1	CASSSRQGADYGYTF	TGTGCCAGCAGCTCAAGACAGGGTGCGGACTATGGCTACACCTTC
TRBJ2-3	TRBV24-1	few	TRBD1	CAASNRGTDTQYF	TGTGCCGCTAGTAACAGGGGGACAGATACGCAGTATTTT
TRBJ2-1	TRBV6-5	.	.	CASSYSAQVNNEQFF	TGTGCCAGCAGTTACTCAGCCCAGGTGAACAATGAGCAGTTCTTC
TRBJ1-5	TRBV6-1	.	.	CASREVSNQPQHF	TGTGCCAGCAGAGAAGTAAGCAATCAGCCCCAGCATTTT
TRBJ1-1	TRBV3-1/TRBV3-2	.	.	CASSQGPGHNTEAFF	TGTGCCAGCAGCCAAGGACCGGGACATAACACTGAAGCTTTCTTT
TRBJ2-3	TRBV5-1	.	TRBD2	CASSYSGTSTDTQYF	TGCGCCAGCAGTTACAGCGGGACTAGCACAGATACGCAGTATTTT
TRBJ2-7	TRBV6-5	.	TRBD2	CASSYSYSGGSYEQYF	TGTGCCAGCAGTTACTCGTACAGCGGGGGCTCCTACGAGCAGTACTTC
TRBJ1-1	TRBV11-3	.	.	CASSFTPNTEAFF	TGTGCCAGCAGCTTTACTCCGAACACTGAAGCTTTCTTT
TRBJ1-5	TRBV3-1/TRBV3-2	.	.	CASSQYGPTENQPQHF	TGTGCCAGCAGCCAATATGGTCCGACAGAGAATCAGCCCCAGCATTTT
TRBJ2-2	TRBV18	.	TRBD1	CASSPGQGPLTGELFF	TGTGCCAGCTCACCGGGACAGGGGCCCCTCACCGGGGAGCTGTTTTTT
TRBJ2-2	TRBV28	.	TRBD1	CASSFPRDRAFAGELFF	TGTGCCAGCAGTTTTCCTCGGGACAGGGCATTTGCCGGGGAGCTGTTTTTT
TRBJ1-1	TRBV7-2	once	.	CASSLDAGMYAFF	TGTGCCAGCAGCTTAGATGCAGGGATGTACGCTTTCTTT